A selection of T cell receptor beta chains follows, all from one sample in a study of somatic mutations in cytotoxic T cells in rheumatoid arthritis. TCRdb keeps only in-frame clones here, not all; method: immunoSEQ multiplex PCR. The sample records about 25,000 clones, less than 85% being singletons. Sequencing was carried out using CD8+ T cells sorted from blood. The receptors derive from a woman under 30 in good health. CDR3s include the opening cysteine and the closing phenylalanine or tryptophan. A D gene is named only where the DNA matches it firmly. A clone size is listed for some rows: how often the clone was seen (once, few, many), or a class if it is expanded.

-	TRBJ1-2	TRBV5-4	-	CASSPRGTYGYTF	TGTGCCAGCAGCCCCCGTGGGACCTATGGCTACACCTTC
-	TRBJ1-5	TRBV27	-	CASSLSSGARNQPQHF	TGTGCCAGCAGTTTATCGTCTGGGGCTCGTAATCAGCCCCAGCATTTT
-	TRBJ2-3	TRBV27	TRBD2	CASRPTAGGTDTQYF	TGTGCCAGCAGGCCGACTGCGGGGGGCACAGATACGCAGTATTTT
-	TRBJ2-7	TRBV4-1	-	CASSQVLQRTYEQYF	TGCGCCAGCAGCCAAGTTCTCCAGCGGACCTACGAGCAGTACTTC
few	TRBJ2-1	TRBV14	-	CASASSQPPLWGRSYNEQFF	TGTGCCAGCGCCAGCAGCCAACCTCCCCTCTGGGGGCGCTCCTACAATGAGCAGTTCTTC
-	TRBJ1-1	TRBV28	-	CASRFRGNTEAFF	TGTGCCAGCAGGTTCAGAGGGAACACTGAAGCTTTCTTT
-	TRBJ2-1	TRBV11-2	-	CASSYGNEQFF	TGTGCCAGCAGCTATGGTAATGAGCAGTTCTTC
-	TRBJ2-3	TRBV18	TRBD2	CASSRSPGLPTDTQYF	TGTGCCAGCTCACGCTCTCCGGGACTACCCACAGATACGCAGTATTTT
-	TRBJ1-1	TRBV27	-	CASGKQGLGNTEAFF	TGTGCCAGCGGAAAACAGGGACTTGGGAACACTGAAGCTTTCTTT
-	TRBJ1-5	TRBV27	-	CASSLSVGGPQHF	TGTGCCAGCAGTTTATCGGTGGGGGGGCCCCAGCATTTT
-	TRBJ2-5	TRBV2	-	CASSLNLVETQYF	TGTGCCAGCAGTCTAAACCTAGTTGAGACCCAGTACTTC
-	TRBJ2-1	TRBV1	-	CTSSQDLFAAGRINEQFF	TGCACCAGCAGCCAAGATCTATTCGCGGCGGGGAGGATCAATGAGCAGTTCTTC
-	TRBJ1-2	TRBV5-1	-	CASSKPAVDTNYGYTF	TGCGCCAGCAGCAAACCCGCCGTGGATACTAACTATGGCTACACCTTC
-	TRBJ1-1	TRBV5-5	-	CASSLESWVNTEAFF	TGTGCCAGCAGCTTGGAGTCTTGGGTGAACACTGAAGCTTTCTTT
once	TRBJ2-1	TRBV4-1	-	CASSQVQGGSGHNEQFF	TGCGCCAGCAGCCAAGTACAGGGAGGCTCTGGGCACAATGAGCAGTTCTTC
-	TRBJ2-1	TRBV6-1	TRBD2	CASSDSGRSSYNEQFF	TGTGCCAGCAGTGACAGCGGGAGGAGTTCCTACAATGAGCAGTTCTTC
-	TRBJ2-1	TRBV2	-	CASSHNNEQFF	TGTGCCAGCAGCCACAACAATGAGCAGTTCTTC
-	TRBJ2-3	TRBV9	TRBD2	CASSVGWREIDTQYF	TGTGCCAGCAGCGTAGGGTGGCGGGAGATAGATACGCAGTATTTT
few	TRBJ1-5	TRBV19	-	CASGQGNQPQHF	TGTGCCAGCGGCCAGGGCAATCAGCCCCAGCATTTT
-	TRBJ1-1	TRBV10-1	-	CASSMAQGTEAFF	TGCGCCAGCAGTATGGCACAGGGCACTGAAGCTTTCTTT
once	TRBJ2-5	TRBV5-3	TRBD1	CARSQETGDPWATQYF	TGTGCCAGAAGCCAGGAGACAGGGGATCCCTGGGCGACCCAGTACTTC
-	TRBJ2-3	TRBV5-4	-	CASTLRGGLTDTQYF	TGTGCCAGCACCCTGAGGGGGGGCCTCACAGATACGCAGTATTTT
-	TRBJ2-7	TRBV5-6	-	CASSLEGLYEQYF	TGTGCCAGCAGCTTGGAGGGACTGTACGAGCAGTACTTC
-	TRBJ1-2	TRBV7-9	-	CASSLGNGYTF	TGTGCCAGCAGCTTAGGGAACGGCTACACCTTC
few	TRBJ2-5	TRBV4-1	TRBD2	CASSQDPPGLAGGEETQYF	TGCGCCAGCAGCCAAGATCCTCCAGGGCTAGCGGGAGGGGAGGAGACCCAGTACTTC
-	TRBJ1-1	TRBV4-1	-	CASSQAGGNTEAFF	TGCGCCAGCAGCCAAGCGGGGGGGAACACTGAAGCTTTCTTT
-	TRBJ2-2	TRBV7-3	-	CASSSQGNTGELFF	TGTGCCAGCAGCTCTCAGGGGAACACCGGGGAGCTGTTTTTT
-	TRBJ2-1	TRBV18	TRBD2	CASSPPGGGAKKNEQFF	TGTGCCAGCTCACCACCTGGCGGGGGGGCAAAAAAGAATGAGCAGTTCTTC
once	TRBJ1-4	TRBV2	-	CASSERGYPGTNEKLFF	TGTGCCAGCAGTGAACGAGGGTACCCCGGGACTAATGAAAAACTGTTTTTT
-	TRBJ1-1	TRBV4-1	-	CASSQDEGGSEAFF	TGCGCCAGCAGCCAAGATGAGGGGGGCTCTGAAGCTTTCTTT
-	TRBJ1-5	TRBV28	-	CASSSTGNDVQPQHF	TGTGCCAGCAGTTCTACAGGGAATGATGTTCAGCCCCAGCATTTT
-	TRBJ1-6	TRBV13	-	CASSLGSSGPSSYNSPLHF	TGTGCCAGCAGCTTAGGATCCTCGGGGCCGAGCTCCTATAATTCACCCCTCCACTTT
-	TRBJ1-1	TRBV27	-	CASSLGNPATEAFF	TGTGCCAGCAGTTTAGGCAACCCGGCCACTGAAGCTTTCTTT
-	TRBJ2-6	TRBV19	-	CASSIGQGGGGANVLTF	TGTGCCAGTAGTATAGGGCAAGGGGGTGGTGGGGCCAACGTCCTGACTTTC
few	TRBJ2-1	TRBV19	-	CASSILSSYNEQFF	TGTGCCAGTAGTATTTTAAGCTCCTACAATGAGCAGTTCTTC
-	TRBJ2-1	TRBV6-1	-	CASSEEVPSYNEQFF	TGTGCCAGCAGTGAAGAGGTCCCGTCCTACAATGAGCAGTTCTTC
-	TRBJ1-1	TRBV11-2	-	CASSLARTEAFF	TGTGCCAGCAGCTTGGCGCGAACTGAAGCTTTCTTT
-	TRBJ2-3	TRBV2	-	CATKTGRGLRTDTQYF	TGTGCCACTAAAACCGGCAGGGGACTAAGAACAGATACGCAGTATTTT
once	TRBJ2-3	TRBV30	TRBD1	CAGEGTAIDTQYF	TGTGCCGGGGAAGGGACAGCAATAGATACGCAGTATTTT